These 10 T cell receptor beta chains originate from one sample sequenced in a study of blood T cell repertoires in COVID-19. Produced via immunoSEQ multiplex PCR; TCRdb's table is partial and in-frame only. The sample includes about 120,000 clones, approximately 81% of them seen just once. Sequencing used peripheral blood. These receptors were obtained from a human donor in a cohort sampled during active COVID-19.

This clone appeared once. This rearrangement joins TRBV6-6 to TRBJ1-6; the match to TRBD1 covers 9 bases. In germline, CDR1 is MNHNY, CDR2 SVGAGI (reference sequence). V shed 0 bases and J 7 bases; nucleotides not matched to a gene: 1. This CDR3 contains 15 residues. In nucleotides, the CDR3 is TGTGCCAGCAGTTACTCCGGGACAGGGAATTCACCCCTCCACTTT. It yields the protein CASSYSGTGNSPLHF.

The chain uses TRBV18 and TRBJ2-6; possible D gene TRBD1, 6 bases. Trimming shortened V by 0 bases and J by 2 bases, and 14 bases separated the two germline ends. CDR1 KGHSH and CDR2 LQKENI come from the germline V gene. This CDR3 is built from 18 residues. Written as DNA, the CDR3 is TGTGCCAGCTCACCACCCGGAACAGGGAACGCTGGGGCCAACGTCCTGACTTTC. Amino acid sequence: CASSPPGTGNAGANVLTF. Full variable domain (outside the CDR3, taken from reference TRBV18 and TRBJ2-6): NAGVMQNPRHLVRRRGQEARLRCSPMKGHSHVYWYRQLPEEGLKFMVYLQKENIIDESGMPKERFSAEFPKEGPSILRIQQVVRGDSAAYFCASSPPGTGNAGANVLTFGAGSRLTVL.

This chain connects TRBV28 to TRBJ1-1; weak D call: TRBD1 (5 bases). Germline V gives CDR1 MDHEN, CDR2 SYDVKM. V lost 7 bases to trimming and J lost 6 bases, with 15 bases between them. This CDR3 comprises 13 residues. The CDR3 protein is CASKGVPAAEAFF. Here the CDR3 DNA reads TGTGCCAGCAAAGGGGTCCCCGCCGCTGAAGCTTTCTTT.

This clone was found a few times. The rearrangement uses TRBV12-5 and TRBJ2-2; D is unclear. From germline, CDR1 is LGHNT and CDR2 FRNRAP. This CDR3 region has 14 residues. The V end lost 0 bases, the J end lost 5 bases, and 7 bases lay between the germline ends. The CDR3 DNA follows: TGTGCTAGTGGTTTGGTAGAGGATACCGGGGAGCTGTTTTTT. Translation: CASGLVEDTGELFF. Filled out from reference TRBV12-5 and TRBJ2-2, the complete variable domain reads DARVTQTPRHKVTEMGQEVTMRCQPILGHNTVFWYRQTMMQGLELLAYFRNRAPLDDSGMPKDRFSAEMPDATLATLKIQPSEPRDSAVYFCASGLVEDTGELFFGEGSRLTVL.

V is TRBV24-1 and J is TRBJ2-6; TRBD1 matches at 11 bases. The CDR3 spans 17 residues. Germline lookup yields CDR1 KGHDR and CDR2 SFDVKD. The trim removed 9 bases at V and 4 bases at J, leaving 10 bases unmatched. CDR3 DNA sequence: TGTGCCACCGGCAGGGACAGGGGGTCCACCGGGGCCAACGTCCTGACTTTC. Translating it yields CATGRDRGSTGANVLTF.

This rearrangement joins TRBV24-1 to TRBJ2-1; TRBD2 agrees at 11 bases. V shed 4 bases, J shed 5 bases, and the junction held 6 bases outside the gene matches. Per the germline V gene, CDR1 is KGHDR and CDR2 is SFDVKD. This CDR3 comprises 16 residues. The CDR3 bases are TGTGCCACCAGTGACCCACTAGCGGGGGCCAACAATGAGCAGTTCTTC. This gives the protein CATSDPLAGANNEQFF.

The CDR3 bases are TGTGCCAGCAGCGTAGCCAGCACAGGAACCTACGAGCAGTACTTC. Its translation: CASSVASTGTYEQYF. The chain links TRBV9 to TRBJ2-7, with TRBD1 as a possible D gene (5 bases). The germline V gene has CDR1 SGDLS and CDR2 YYNGEE. V lost 0 bases and J lost 2, with 12 bases in between. The CDR3 has 15 residues.

This chain joins TRBV19 and TRBJ1-2; 8 positions match TRBD1. Per the germline V gene, CDR1 is LNHDA and CDR2 is SQIVND (reference sequence). With V trimmed by 3 bases and J by 8 bases, 2 bases remained unmatched. CDR3 size: 12 residues. The CDR3 reads CASSMDREGYTF. Written as DNA, the CDR3 is TGTGCCAGTAGTATGGACAGGGAAGGCTACACCTTC. Together with reference TRBV19 and TRBJ1-2, the CDR3 gives the full variable domain: DGGITQSPKYLFRKEGQNVTLSCEQNLNHDAMYWYRQDPGQGLRLIYYSQIVNDFQKGDIAEGYSVSREKKESFPLTVTSAQKNPTAFYLCASSMDREGYTFGSGTRLTVV.

This clone was seen once. This rearrangement joins TRBV14 to TRBJ2-5; unclear D gene. This CDR3 spans 15 amino acids. V lost 1 base to trimming and J lost 5 bases, with 14 bases between them. Germline V gives CDR1 SGHDN, CDR2 FVKESK. The CDR3 sequence: CASSQGDIHGETQYF. DNA for the CDR3: TGTGCCAGCAGCCAAGGAGATATACACGGGGAGACCCAGTACTTC.

The rearrangement links TRBV2 to TRBJ1-4, with TRBD1 as a possible D gene (5 bases). This CDR3 has 14 residues. The ends were cut back, 6 bases at V and 0 bases at J, with 8 bases in the middle. Per the germline V gene, CDR1 is SNHLY and CDR2 is FYNNEI. The CDR3 DNA sequence: TGTGCCAGCAGAGAGACAGCAACTAATGAAAAACTGTTTTTT. It yields the protein CASRETATNEKLFF.